The clone carrying this T cell receptor beta chain was picked up a small number of times. Its antigen is currently unknown. The V segment lost 1 base and the J segment 4 bases; nucleotides outside the gene matches: 5. The CDR3 covers 16 residues. The V gene's germline CDR1 is MGHRA and CDR2 YSYEKL. The sample belongs to a study of CD8 T cells in ankylosing spondylitis. General observations from the study: In ankylosing spondylitis patients, matched synovial fluid reportedly showed significant enrichment of disease-linked clones. A TCR beta motif of under 10 highly homologous variants appeared characteristic of ankylosing spondylitis blood. Earlier work had already found some motif variants in reactive arthritis synovial fluid and blood.

Quantitative barcoded 5'-RACE was used to prepare TCR beta libraries. TCRdb passed the 5' RACE reads through MiXCR, listing each CDR3 protein once. Here the sample spans roughly 200,000 distinct CDR3 sequences, 10% to 15% being singletons. The chain combines TRBV4-1 with TRBJ2-1, with 9 nucleotides matching TRBD2. This receptor was obtained from a male donor with ankylosing spondylitis or in good health (not recorded which). Input material: blood, either unsorted or a sorted T cell fraction (not recorded which). The CDR3 region is CASSQGSTSGYNEQFF. The CDR3 DNA reads TGCGCCAGCAGCCAAGGCTCGACTAGCGGATACAATGAGCAGTTCTTC.